This TCR beta chain was observed in a study of blood T cell repertoires in COVID-19. Those who participated ranged in age from about 18 to 95 years and resided in about 24 US areas. The CDR3 runs 14 residues. Germline values: CDR1 MDHEN, CDR2 SYDVKM. V was pared by 3 bases and J by 1 base, with 8 bases between. Original analysis: By means of reference gene primer amplification, nucleated cell counts were estimated. TCRdb's table, derived via immunoSEQ multiplex PCR, lists solely in-frame clones and lacks some. The V and J calls and the clone size are those of that table, but D and trimming were determined from the DNA. The sample includes roughly 140,000 clones, 85% to 90% of them seen just once.

Sequencing was performed on PBMCs or T cells enriched from blood (not recorded which). This sequence originates from a woman aged 25 to 39 with acute COVID-19. The V call is TRBV28, the J call TRBJ2-3; perhaps TRBD2 as D (6 bases). The CDR3 protein is CASSLGGGTDTQYF. The CDR3 coding sequence is TGTGCCAGCAGTTTGGGGGGAGGCACAGATACGCAGTATTTT.